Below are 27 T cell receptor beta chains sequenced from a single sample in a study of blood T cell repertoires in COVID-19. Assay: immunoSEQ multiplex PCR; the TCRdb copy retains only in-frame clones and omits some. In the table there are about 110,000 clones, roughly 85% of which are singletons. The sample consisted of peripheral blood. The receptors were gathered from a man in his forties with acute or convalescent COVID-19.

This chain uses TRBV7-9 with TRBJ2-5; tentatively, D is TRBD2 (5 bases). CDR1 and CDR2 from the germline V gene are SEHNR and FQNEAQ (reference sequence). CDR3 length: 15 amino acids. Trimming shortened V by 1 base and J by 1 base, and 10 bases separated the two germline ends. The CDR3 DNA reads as TGTGCCAGCAGCTTAGGTGGGAGTTTCCAAGAGACCCAGTACTTC. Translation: CASSLGGSFQETQYF.

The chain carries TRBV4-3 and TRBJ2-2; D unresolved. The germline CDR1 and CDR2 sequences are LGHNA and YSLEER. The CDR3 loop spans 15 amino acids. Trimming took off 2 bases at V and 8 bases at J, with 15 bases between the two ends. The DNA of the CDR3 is TGCGCCAGCAGCCAAACGCGACTCCCCTCGGGGGAGCTGTTTTTT. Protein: CASSQTRLPSGELFF.

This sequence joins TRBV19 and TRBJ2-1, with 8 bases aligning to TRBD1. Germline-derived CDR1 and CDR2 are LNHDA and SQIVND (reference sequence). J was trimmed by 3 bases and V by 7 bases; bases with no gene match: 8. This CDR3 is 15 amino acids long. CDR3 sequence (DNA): TGTGCCAGTAAGACAGGGGAGCAACACTACAATGAGCAGTTCTTC. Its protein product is CASKTGEQHYNEQFF.

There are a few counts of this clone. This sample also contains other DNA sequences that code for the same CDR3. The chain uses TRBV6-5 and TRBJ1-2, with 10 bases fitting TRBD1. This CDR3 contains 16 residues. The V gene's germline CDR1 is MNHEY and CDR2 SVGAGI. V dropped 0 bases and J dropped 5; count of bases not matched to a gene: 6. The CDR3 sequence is CASSYSRTGGGYGYTF. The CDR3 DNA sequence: TGTGCCAGCAGTTACTCTAGGACAGGGGGAGGGTATGGCTACACCTTC.

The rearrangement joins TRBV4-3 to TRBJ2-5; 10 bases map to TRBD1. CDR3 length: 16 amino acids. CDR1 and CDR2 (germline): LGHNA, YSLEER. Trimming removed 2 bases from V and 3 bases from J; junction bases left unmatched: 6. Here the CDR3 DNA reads TGCGCCAGCAGCCAAACGCTGGACAGGGGGAAAGAGACCCAGTACTTC. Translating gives CASSQTLDRGKETQYF.

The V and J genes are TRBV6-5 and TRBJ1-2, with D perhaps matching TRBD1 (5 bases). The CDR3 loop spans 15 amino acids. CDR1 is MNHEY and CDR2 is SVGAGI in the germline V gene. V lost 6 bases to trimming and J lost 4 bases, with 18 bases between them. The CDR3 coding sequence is TGTGCCAGCAGGGTCTTCGGGGGGAGTGGCTATGGCTACACCTTC. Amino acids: CASRVFGGSGYGYTF.

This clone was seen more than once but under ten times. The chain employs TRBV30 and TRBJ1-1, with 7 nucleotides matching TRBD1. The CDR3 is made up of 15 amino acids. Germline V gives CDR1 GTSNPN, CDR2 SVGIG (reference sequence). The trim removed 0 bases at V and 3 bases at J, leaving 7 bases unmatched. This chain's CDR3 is CAWSVLGGRDTEAFF. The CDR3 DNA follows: TGTGCCTGGAGTGTACTAGGGGGCAGGGACACTGAAGCTTTCTTT.

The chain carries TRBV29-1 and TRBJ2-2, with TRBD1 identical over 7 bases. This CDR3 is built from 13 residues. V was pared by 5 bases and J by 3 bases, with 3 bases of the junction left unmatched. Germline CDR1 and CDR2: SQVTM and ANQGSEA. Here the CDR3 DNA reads TGCAGCGTTTGGGGACAGTACACCGGGGAGCTGTTTTTT. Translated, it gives CSVWGQYTGELFF.

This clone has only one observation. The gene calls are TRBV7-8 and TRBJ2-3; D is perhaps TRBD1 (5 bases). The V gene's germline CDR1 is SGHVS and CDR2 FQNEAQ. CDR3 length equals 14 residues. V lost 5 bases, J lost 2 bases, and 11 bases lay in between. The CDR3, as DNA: TGTGCCAGCAGCCGAGACAGAAACACAGATACGCAGTATTTT. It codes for CASSRDRNTDTQYF.

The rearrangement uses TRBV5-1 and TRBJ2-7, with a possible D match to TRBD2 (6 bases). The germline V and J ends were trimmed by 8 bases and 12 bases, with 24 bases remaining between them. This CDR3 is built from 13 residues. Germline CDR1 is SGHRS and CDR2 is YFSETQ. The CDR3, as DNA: TGCGCCAGTGGAGGGCGGGGCGCGACGGTGGGGTACTTC. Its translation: CASGGRGATVGYF.

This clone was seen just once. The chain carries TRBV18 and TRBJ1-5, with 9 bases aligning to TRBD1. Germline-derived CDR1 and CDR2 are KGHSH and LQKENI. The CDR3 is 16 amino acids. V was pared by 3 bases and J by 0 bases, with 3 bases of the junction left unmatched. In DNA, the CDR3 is TGTGCCAGCTCACCCGGGACAGGGCTTAGCAATCAGCCCCAGCATTTT. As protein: CASSPGTGLSNQPQHF.

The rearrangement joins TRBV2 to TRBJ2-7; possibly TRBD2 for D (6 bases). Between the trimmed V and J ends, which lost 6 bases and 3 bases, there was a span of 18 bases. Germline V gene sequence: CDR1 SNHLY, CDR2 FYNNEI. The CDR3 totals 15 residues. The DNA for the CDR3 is TGTGCCAGCAGGGGTGGCTGGCTAGCGAGCTACGAGCAGTACTTC. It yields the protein CASRGGWLASYEQYF. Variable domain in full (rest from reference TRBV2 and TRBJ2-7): EPEVTQTPSHQVTQMGQEVILRCVPISNHLYFYWYRQILGQKVEFLVSFYNNEISEKSEIFDDQFSVERPDGSNFTLKIRSTKLEDSAMYFCASRGGWLASYEQYFGPGTRLTVT.

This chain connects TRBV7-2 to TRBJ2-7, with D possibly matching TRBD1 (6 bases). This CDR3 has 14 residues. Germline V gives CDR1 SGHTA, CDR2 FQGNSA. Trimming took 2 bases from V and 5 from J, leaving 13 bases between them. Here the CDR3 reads CASSLHHRVDEQYF. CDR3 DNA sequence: TGTGCCAGCAGCTTACACCACAGGGTCGACGAGCAGTACTTC.

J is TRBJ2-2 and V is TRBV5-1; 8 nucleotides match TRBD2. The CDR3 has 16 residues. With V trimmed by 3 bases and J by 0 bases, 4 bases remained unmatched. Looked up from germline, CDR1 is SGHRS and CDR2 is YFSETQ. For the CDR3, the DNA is TGCGCCAGCAGCTCAACTAGCGGCCCGAACACCGGGGAGCTGTTTTTT. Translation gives CASSSTSGPNTGELFF.

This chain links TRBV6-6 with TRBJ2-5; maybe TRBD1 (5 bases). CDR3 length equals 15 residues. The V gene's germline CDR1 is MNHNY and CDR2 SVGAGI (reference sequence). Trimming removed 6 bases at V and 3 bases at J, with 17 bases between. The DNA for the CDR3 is TGTGCCAGCAGCCGCCTTCAGGGTAGGGAAGAGACCCAGTACTTC. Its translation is CASSRLQGREETQYF.

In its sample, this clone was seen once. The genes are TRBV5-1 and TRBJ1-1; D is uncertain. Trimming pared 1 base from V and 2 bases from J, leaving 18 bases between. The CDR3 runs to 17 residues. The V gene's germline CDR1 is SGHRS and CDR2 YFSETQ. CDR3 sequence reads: CASSLNLIRGPNTEAFF. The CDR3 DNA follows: TGCGCCAGCAGCTTGAACCTGATCCGAGGTCCCAACACTGAAGCTTTCTTT.

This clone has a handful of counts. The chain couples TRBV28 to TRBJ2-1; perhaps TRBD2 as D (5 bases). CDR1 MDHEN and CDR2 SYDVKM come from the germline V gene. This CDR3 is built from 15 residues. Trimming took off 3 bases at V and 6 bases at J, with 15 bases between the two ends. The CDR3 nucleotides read TGTGCCAGCAGTTTTTCGGACTCTCGGGGCAATGAGCAGTTCTTC. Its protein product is CASSFSDSRGNEQFF.

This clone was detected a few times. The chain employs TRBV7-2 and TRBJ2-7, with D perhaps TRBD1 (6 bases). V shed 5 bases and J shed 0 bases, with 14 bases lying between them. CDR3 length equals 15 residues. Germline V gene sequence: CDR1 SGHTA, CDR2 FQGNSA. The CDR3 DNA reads TGTGCCAGCAGCGAGGACAGCCTGAACTCCTACGAGCAGTACTTC. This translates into CASSEDSLNSYEQYF. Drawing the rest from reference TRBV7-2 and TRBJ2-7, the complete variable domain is GAGVSQSPSNKVTEKGKDVELRCDPISGHTALYWYRQSLGQGLEFLIYFQGNSAPDKSGLPSDRFSAERTGGSVSTLTIQRTQQEDSAVYLCASSEDSLNSYEQYFGPGTRLTVT.

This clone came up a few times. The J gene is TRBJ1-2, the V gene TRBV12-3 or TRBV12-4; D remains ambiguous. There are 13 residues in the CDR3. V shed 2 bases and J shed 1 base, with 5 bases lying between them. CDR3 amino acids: CASSLQFNYGYTF. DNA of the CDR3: TGTGCCAGCAGTTTACAGTTTAACTATGGCTACACCTTC.

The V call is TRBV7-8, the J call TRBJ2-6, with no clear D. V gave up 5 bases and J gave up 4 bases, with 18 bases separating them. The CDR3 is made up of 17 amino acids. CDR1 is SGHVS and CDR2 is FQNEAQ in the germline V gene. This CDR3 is CASSPPTLPNGANVLTF. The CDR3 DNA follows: TGTGCCAGCAGCCCCCCGACTCTTCCCAACGGGGCCAACGTCCTGACTTTC.

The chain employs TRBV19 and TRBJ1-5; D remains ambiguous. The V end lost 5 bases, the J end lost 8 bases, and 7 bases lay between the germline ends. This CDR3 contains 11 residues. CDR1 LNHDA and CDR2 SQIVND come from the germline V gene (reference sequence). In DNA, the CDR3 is TGTGCCAGTAGTGGCGGAAAGCCCCAGCATTTT. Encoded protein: CASSGGKPQHF.

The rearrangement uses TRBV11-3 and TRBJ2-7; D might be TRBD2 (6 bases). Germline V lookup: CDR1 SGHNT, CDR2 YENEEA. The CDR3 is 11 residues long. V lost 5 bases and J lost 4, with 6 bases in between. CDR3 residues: CASSRGYEQYF. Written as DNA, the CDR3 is TGTGCCAGCAGCCGGGGGTACGAGCAGTACTTC.

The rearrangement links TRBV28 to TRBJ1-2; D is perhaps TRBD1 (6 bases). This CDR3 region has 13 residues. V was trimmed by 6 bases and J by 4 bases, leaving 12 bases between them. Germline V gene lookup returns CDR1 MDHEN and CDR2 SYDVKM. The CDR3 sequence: CASRPGHIYGYTF. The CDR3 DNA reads TGTGCCAGCAGACCGGGACACATCTATGGCTACACCTTC.

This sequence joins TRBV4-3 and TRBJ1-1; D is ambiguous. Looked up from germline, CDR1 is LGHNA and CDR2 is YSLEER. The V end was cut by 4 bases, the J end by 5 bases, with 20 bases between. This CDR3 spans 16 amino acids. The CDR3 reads CASSPNVEVAGTEAFF. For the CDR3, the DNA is TGCGCCAGCAGCCCAAATGTGGAGGTTGCGGGAACTGAAGCTTTCTTT.

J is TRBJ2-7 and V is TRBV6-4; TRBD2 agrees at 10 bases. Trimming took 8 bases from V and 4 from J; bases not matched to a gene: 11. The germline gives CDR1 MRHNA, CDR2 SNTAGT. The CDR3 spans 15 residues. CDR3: CASPGGSSGRYEQYF. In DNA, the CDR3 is TGTGCCAGCCCAGGAGGGAGTAGCGGGAGGTACGAGCAGTACTTC.

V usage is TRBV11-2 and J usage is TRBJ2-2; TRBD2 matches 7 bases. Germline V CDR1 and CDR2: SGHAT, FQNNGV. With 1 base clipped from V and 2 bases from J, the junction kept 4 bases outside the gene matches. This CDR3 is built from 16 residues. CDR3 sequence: CASSLGVTSNTGELFF. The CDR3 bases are TGTGCCAGCAGCTTAGGCGTGACTAGCAACACCGGGGAGCTGTTTTTT.

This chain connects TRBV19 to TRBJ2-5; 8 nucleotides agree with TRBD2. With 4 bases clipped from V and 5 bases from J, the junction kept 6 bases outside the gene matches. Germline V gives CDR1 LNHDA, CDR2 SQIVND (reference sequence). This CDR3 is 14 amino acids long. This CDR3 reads CASSRISGTETQYF. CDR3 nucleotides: TGTGCCAGTAGTAGGATTAGCGGGACGGAGACCCAGTACTTC.